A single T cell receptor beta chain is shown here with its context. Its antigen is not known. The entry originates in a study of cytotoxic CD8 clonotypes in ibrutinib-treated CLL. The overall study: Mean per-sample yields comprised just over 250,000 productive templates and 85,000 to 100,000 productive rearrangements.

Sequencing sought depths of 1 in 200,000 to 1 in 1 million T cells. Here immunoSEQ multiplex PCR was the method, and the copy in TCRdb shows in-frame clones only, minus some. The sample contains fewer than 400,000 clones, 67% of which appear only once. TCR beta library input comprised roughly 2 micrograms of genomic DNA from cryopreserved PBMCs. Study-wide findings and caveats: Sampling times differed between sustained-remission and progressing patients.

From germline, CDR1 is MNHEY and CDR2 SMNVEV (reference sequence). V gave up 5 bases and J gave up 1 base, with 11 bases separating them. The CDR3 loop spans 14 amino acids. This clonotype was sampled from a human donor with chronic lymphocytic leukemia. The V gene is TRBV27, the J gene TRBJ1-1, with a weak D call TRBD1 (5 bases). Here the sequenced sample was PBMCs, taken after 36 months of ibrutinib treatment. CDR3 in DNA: TGTGCCAGCAGTGCGACGACAGAGAACACTGAAGCTTTCTTT. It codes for CASSATTENTEAFF.